This TCR beta chain was sequenced for a study of beta chain features in type 1 diabetes. Overall study context: Sorted cells examined across all samples numbered around 100 million. Study-wide results and caveats: Significant though moderate, a shortening of TCRB CDR3s appeared in all four CD4+ subsets of Type 1 diabetes patients. The study found fewer insertions and more deletions at VDJ junctions in type 1 diabetes patients.

Germline-derived CDR1 and CDR2 are GTSNPN and SVGIG (reference sequence). The V and J ends lost 4 bases and 3 bases respectively, with 7 bases between them. The CDR3 contains 11 residues. Every donor had blood drawn once into heparin, roughly 0.11 L on average. The study reverse transcribed the entire isolated RNA, so it sequenced expressed TCRB transcripts. The protocol was immunoSEQ multiplex PCR, while the TCRdb copy is restricted to in-frame clones and leaves out a portion. This sample carries hundreds of thousands of clones, 9.6% of them seen once, and the ten largest clones take around 0.037%. As for this clone: Its specificity is not known. The same CDR3 is also encoded by other DNA sequences in this sample.

The receptor's source is a woman between 18 and 29 years old in good health. The chain recombines TRBV30 with TRBJ2-7; no reliable D call. Sequencing was performed on naive CD4+ T cells from blood. The CDR3, as DNA: TGTGCCTGGACGTCCAGCTACGAGCAGTACTTC. Protein product: CAWTSSYEQYF.